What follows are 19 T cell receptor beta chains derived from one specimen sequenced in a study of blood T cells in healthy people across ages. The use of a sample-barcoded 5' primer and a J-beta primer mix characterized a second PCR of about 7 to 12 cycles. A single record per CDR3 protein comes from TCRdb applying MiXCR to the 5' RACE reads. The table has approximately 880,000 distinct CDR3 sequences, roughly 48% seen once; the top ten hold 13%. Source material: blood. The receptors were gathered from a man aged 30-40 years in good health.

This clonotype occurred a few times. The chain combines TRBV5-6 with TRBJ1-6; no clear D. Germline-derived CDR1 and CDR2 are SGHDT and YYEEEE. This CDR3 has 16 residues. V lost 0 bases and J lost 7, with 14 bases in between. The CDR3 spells CASSLVAGPRNSPLHF. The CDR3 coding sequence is TGTGCCAGCAGCTTGGTGGCTGGCCCTCGGAATTCACCCCTCCACTTT. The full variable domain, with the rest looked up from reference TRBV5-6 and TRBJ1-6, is DAGVTQSPTHLIKTRGQQVTLRCSPKSGHDTVSWYQQALGQGPQFIFQYYEEEERQRGNFPDRFSGHQFPNYSSELNVNALLLGDSALYLCASSLVAGPRNSPLHFGNGTRLTVT.

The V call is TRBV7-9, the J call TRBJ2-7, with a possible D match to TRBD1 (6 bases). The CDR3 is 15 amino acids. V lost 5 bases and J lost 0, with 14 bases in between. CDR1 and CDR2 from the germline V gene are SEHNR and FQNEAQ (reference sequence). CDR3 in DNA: TGTGCCAGCAGCCGGATCCAACAGGGCTCCTACGAGCAGTACTTC. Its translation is CASSRIQQGSYEQYF.

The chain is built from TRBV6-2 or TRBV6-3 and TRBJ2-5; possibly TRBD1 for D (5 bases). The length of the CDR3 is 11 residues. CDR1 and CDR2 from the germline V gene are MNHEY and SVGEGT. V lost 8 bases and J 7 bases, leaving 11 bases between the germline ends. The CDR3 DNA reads TGTGCCAGCGAGAAGGGGATGACCCAGTACTTC. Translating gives CASEKGMTQYF.

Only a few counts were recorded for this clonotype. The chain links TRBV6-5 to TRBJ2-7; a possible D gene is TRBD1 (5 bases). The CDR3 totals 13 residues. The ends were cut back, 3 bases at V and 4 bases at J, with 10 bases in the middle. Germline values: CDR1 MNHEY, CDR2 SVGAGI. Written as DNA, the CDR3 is TGTGCCAGCAGTTATACCCCAGGGTACGAGCAGTACTTC. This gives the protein CASSYTPGYEQYF.

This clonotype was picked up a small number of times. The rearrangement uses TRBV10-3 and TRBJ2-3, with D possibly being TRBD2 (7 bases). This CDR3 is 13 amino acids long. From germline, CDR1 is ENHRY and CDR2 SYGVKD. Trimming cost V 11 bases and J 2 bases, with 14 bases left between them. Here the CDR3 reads CAGGGTLTDTQYF. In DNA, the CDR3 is TGTGCCGGGGGGGGCACCCTCACAGATACGCAGTATTTT.

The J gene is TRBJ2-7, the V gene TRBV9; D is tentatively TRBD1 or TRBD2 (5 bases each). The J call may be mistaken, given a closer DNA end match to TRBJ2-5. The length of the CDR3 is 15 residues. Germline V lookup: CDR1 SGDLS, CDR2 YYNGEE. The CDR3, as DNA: TGTGCCAGCAGCTGGGGACCCAAGATAGAAGAGACCCAGTACTTC. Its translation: CASSWGPKIEETQYF.

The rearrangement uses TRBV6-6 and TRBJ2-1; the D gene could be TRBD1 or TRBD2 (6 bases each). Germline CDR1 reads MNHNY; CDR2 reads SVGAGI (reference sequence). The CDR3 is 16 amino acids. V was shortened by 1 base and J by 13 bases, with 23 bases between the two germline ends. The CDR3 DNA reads TGTGCCAGCAGTTACTTGTCAGGGGCGGGGAGAGAGACCCAGTTCTTC. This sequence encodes CASSYLSGAGRETQFF.

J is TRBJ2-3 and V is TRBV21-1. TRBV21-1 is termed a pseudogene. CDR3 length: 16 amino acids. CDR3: CAGSKALASTTDTQYF. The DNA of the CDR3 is TGTGCCGGCAGCAAAGCCCTGGCATCGACCACAGATACGCAGTATTTT.

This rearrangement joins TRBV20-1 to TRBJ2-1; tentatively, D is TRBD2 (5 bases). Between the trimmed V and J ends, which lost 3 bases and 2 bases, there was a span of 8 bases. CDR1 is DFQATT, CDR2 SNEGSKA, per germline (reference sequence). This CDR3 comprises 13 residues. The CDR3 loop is CSASGEAYNEQFF. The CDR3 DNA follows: TGCAGTGCTAGCGGGGAAGCCTACAATGAGCAGTTCTTC.

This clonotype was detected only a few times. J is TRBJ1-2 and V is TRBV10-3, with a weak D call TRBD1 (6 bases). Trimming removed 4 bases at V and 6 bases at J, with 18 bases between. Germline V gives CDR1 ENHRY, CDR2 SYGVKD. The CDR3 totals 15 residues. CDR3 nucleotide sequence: TGTGCCATCAGTGGTGAGGGGGGCGGTCTAGATGGCTACACCTTC. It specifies CAISGEGGGLDGYTF.

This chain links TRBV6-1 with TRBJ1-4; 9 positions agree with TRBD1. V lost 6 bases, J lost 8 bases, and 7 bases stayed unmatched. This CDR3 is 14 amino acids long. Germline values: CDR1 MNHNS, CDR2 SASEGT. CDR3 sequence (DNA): TGTGCCAGCAGGGTCCGGGACAGGGAGGAAAAACTGTTTTTT. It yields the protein CASRVRDREEKLFF.

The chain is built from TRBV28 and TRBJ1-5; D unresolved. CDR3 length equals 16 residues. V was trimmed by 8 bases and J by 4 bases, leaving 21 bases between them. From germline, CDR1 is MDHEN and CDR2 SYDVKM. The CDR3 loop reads CASGTPNSPTNQPQHF. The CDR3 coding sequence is TGTGCCAGCGGAACACCGAACTCCCCCACAAATCAGCCCCAGCATTTT.

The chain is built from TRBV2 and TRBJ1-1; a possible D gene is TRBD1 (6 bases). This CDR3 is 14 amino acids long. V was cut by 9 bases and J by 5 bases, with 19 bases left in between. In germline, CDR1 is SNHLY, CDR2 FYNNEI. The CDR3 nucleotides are TGTGCCAGTTTCCCACAGGGTACCACTACTGAAGCTTTCTTT. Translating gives CASFPQGTTTEAFF.

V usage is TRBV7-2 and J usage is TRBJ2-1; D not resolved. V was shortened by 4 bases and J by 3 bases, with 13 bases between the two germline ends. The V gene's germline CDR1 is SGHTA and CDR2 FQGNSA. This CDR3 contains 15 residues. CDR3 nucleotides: TGTGCCAGCAGCTCGGTCCCTGGCAACTACAATGAGCAGTTCTTC. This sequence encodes CASSSVPGNYNEQFF.

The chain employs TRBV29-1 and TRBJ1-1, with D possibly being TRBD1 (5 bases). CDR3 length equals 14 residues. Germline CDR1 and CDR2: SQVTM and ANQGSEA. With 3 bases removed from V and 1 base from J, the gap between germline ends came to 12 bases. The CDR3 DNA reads TGCAGCGTTGAGAACTCGAGGGGGAACACTGAAGCTTTCTTT. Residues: CSVENSRGNTEAFF.

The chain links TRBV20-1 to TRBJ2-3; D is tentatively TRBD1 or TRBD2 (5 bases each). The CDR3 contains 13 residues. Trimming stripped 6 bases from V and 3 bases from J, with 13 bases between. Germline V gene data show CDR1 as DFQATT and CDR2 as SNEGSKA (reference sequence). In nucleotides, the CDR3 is TGCAGTGCAGACGGGGCAAATACAGATACGCAGTATTTT. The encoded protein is CSADGANTDTQYF.

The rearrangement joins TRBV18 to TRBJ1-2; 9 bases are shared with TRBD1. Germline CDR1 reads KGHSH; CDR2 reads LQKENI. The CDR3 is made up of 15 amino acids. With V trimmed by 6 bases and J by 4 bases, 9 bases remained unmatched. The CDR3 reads CASSDPDRGFYGYTF. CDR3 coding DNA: TGTGCCAGCTCGGACCCGGACAGGGGTTTCTATGGCTACACCTTC.

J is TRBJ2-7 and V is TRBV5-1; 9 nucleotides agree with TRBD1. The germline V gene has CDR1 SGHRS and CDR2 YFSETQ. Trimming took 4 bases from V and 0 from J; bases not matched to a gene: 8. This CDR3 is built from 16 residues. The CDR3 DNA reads TGCGCCAGCAGCGGCCGGACAGGGGACCCCTCCTACGAGCAGTACTTC. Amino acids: CASSGRTGDPSYEQYF.

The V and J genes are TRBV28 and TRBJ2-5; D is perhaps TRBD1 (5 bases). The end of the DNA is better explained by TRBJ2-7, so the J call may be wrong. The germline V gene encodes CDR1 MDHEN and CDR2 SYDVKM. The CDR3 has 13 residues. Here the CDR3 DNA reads TGTGCCAGCAGACGACCAGGGTCTCACGAGCAGTACTTC. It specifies CASRRPGSHEQYF.